The TCR beta chain under discussion was sequenced for a study of blood T cell repertoires in COVID-19. Overall study: The study drew acute and convalescent COVID-19 samples from the United States, Italy and Spain. Nucleic acid was either cDNA or gDNA, and it came from T cells, B-cell-depleted T cells, or PBMCs.

In the authors' methods: How many nucleated cells were present was estimated from reference gene primer amplification. Clones were sequenced by immunoSEQ multiplex PCR, and TCRdb holds only the in-frame ones, with some missing. That table supplies the V and J calls and clone size; D and trimming were determined from the DNA. The table records 90,000 to 120,000 clones, roughly 82% of them present only once. The CDR3 length is 15 residues. V lost 6 bases and J 7 bases, leaving 22 bases between the germline ends. Germline V gives CDR1 SEHNR, CDR2 FQNEAQ (reference sequence). The sequence derives from a man aged 60 to 75 with acute or convalescent COVID-19. J is TRBJ2-7 and V is TRBV7-9; D is possibly TRBD2 (6 bases). The sequencing input was peripheral blood. CDR3 bases: TGTGCCAGCAGTCACCCGCCCCTTGATGCGGGAGAGCAGTACTTC. Encoded protein: CASSHPPLDAGEQYF. Together with reference TRBV7-9 and TRBJ2-7, the CDR3 gives the full variable domain: DTGVSQNPRHKITKRGQNVTFRCDPISEHNRLYWYRQTLGQGPEFLTYFQNEAQLEKSRLLSDRFSAERPKGSFSTLEIQRTEQGDSAMYLCASSHPPLDAGEQYFGPGTRLTVT.